What follows is one TCR beta chain and its context. The antigen remains unidentified. This entry comes from a study of T cells in localized non-small cell lung cancer. Findings and caveats of the study: Higher adjacent-lung clonality was associated with shorter survival. Sequencing, confined to only one tumor region, leaves heterogeneity possible. Paired adjacent lung recovered a median around 60 of the top 100 tumor clones. The highest T cell clonality was in uninvolved adjacent lung, above tumor.

Measured with immunoSEQ multiplex PCR; TCRdb has only the in-frame clones, and not every one. This table has some 90,000 clones, approximately 90% appearing once. CDR1 and CDR2 (germline): SGHNT, YYREEE (reference sequence). This CDR3 contains 15 residues. Trimming removed 4 bases at V and 3 bases at J, with 16 bases between. This receptor was identified in a man aged 40-75 years with stage I squamous cell lung carcinoma. The sequences come from peripheral blood, collected before any cancer treatment. The chain has TRBV5-4 and TRBJ1-1; no definite D call. CDR3 in DNA: TGTGCCAGCAGCCTGGGTGGGAAATGGGACACTGAAGCTTTCTTT. Protein: CASSLGGKWDTEAFF.